A selection of T cell receptor beta chains follows, all from one sample in a study of blood T cell repertoires in COVID-19. Some clones are missing from TCRdb's copy, which holds only in-frame ones; the method was immunoSEQ multiplex PCR. This sample yields some 60,000 clones, of which approximately 90% are seen a single time; approximately 1.6% belongs to the top ten. The sample taken for sequencing was peripheral blood. The receptors were gathered from a human donor in a cohort sampled during active COVID-19. Both conserved end residues are part of each CDR3.

V	length	J	CDR3
TRBV9	16	TRBJ2-7	CASSVGGTGSSYEQYF
TRBV5-1	16	TRBJ2-7	CASSLERTGTTYEQYF
TRBV9	16	TRBJ2-1	CASSVGGSGSFNEQFF
TRBV3-1/TRBV3-2	12	TRBJ2-3	CASSLYTDTQYF
TRBV4-3	15	TRBJ2-1	CASSQGGQSYNEQFF
TRBV5-1	14	TRBJ1-2	CASRLGLINYGYTF
TRBV3-1/TRBV3-2	14	TRBJ2-5	CASSQRASGGTQYF
TRBV9	15	TRBJ2-4	CASSVEGGHKNIQYF
TRBV6-6	13	TRBJ2-3	CASGAGRTDTQYF
TRBV12-3/TRBV12-4	12	TRBJ2-7	CASSPGTAEQYF
TRBV5-8	17	TRBJ2-1	CASSPYGRGRLYNEQFF
TRBV7-3	18	TRBJ2-1	CASSLLPPQGLIYNEQFF
TRBV6-2/TRBV6-3	13	TRBJ2-4	CASSRGLENIQYF
TRBV10-3	13	TRBJ1-5	CAITGDSNQPQHF
TRBV2	13	TRBJ2-3	CATRRGFPDTQYF
TRBV19	18	TRBJ2-1	CASSTPTVIAGDYNEQFF
TRBV7-2	15	TRBJ1-6	CASSSGQGDNSPLHF
TRBV24-1	15	TRBJ1-1	CATSDSGQINTEAFF
TRBV19	16	TRBJ2-1	CASSARQGARTNEQFF
TRBV11-2	14	TRBJ1-4	CASSLEPRGEKLFF
TRBV7-3	17	TRBJ1-2	CASSPENEDRVEGGYTF
TRBV27	13	TRBJ2-3	CASSSIHTDTQYF
TRBV4-2	19	TRBJ1-5	CASSQDGGQGPGSNQPQHF
TRBV28	12	TRBJ2-1	CASSQAMVEQFF
TRBV13	14	TRBJ2-1	CASTGVRVRGEQFF
TRBV28	13	TRBJ1-1	CASSYPTTIEAFF
TRBV7-9	16	TRBJ1-5	CASSLTTGQGNQPQHF
TRBV6-1	14	TRBJ2-7	CASSEVQLAGEFHF
TRBV4-1	14	TRBJ2-1	CASSQDQIYNEQFF